This T cell receptor beta chain was recorded in a study of CD4 T cells in relation to SARS-CoV-2 and coronaviruses. About the research overall: No peptide or an HIV-1 Nef peptide pool served as negative control.

TCRdb's table, derived via immunoSEQ multiplex PCR, lists solely in-frame clones and lacks some. The data contain fewer than 25,000 clones, 81% of them singletons. Unmatched junction bases numbered 3, after V lost 4 bases and J lost 5 bases. This CDR3 region has 15 residues. Germline V CDR1 and CDR2: SGHRS, YFSETQ. This clone occurred a few times. Its specificity is not known. The unexposed donors gave CD4+ T cells in 2011-2018, prior to COVID-19. After about 11 days of culture, CD4+ T cells were isolated. Cells permitting, SARS-CoV-2 S/N and four cold-coronavirus spikes were tested on unexposed-donor CD4+ T cells. Study observations and caveats: This crossreactivity analysis covered spike protein alone, no other viral proteins.

Sequenced sample: CD4+ T cells from PBMCs, cultured in vitro. The sequence was obtained from a human donor in good health. The chain has TRBV5-1 and TRBJ2-2; TRBD2 agrees at 12 bases. The CDR3 protein is CASSRLAGDTGELFF. As DNA, the CDR3 is TGCGCCAGCAGCCGACTAGCGGGAGATACCGGGGAGCTGTTTTTT.